The present entry profiles one T cell receptor (beta chain) with its context. This entry is derived from a study of sequential checkpoint blockade in melanoma. Regarding treatment: randomized to nivolumab then ipilimumab (arm A) or the reverse (arm B). DNA-damaging chemotherapy had not been given to any patient beforehand. The method was immunoSEQ multiplex PCR; TCRdb's version includes in-frame clones alone and lacks a portion of them. The repertoire holds tens of thousands of clones, around 70% seen once, with under 20% in the top ten. V was pared by 5 bases and J by 3 bases, with 1 base of the junction left unmatched. This CDR3 has 13 amino acids. Germline V gene sequence: CDR1 SGDLS, CDR2 YYNGEE.

The specimen was CD8+ T cells sorted from blood (inferred from file names), collected from a patient given nivolumab and ipilimumab in sequence. The sequence derives from a human donor with melanoma. The V gene is TRBV9, the J gene TRBJ2-5; 10 nucleotides agree with TRBD2. DNA of the CDR3: TGTGCCAGCAGAGGACTAGCGGAAGAGACCCAGTACTTC. Its protein is CASRGLAEETQYF. Combining the CDR3 with reference TRBV9 and TRBJ2-5 gives the whole variable domain DSGVTQTPKHLITATGQRVTLRCSPRSGDLSVYWYQQSLDQGLQFLIQYYNGEERAKGNILERFSAQQFPDLHSELNLSSLELGDSALYFCASRGLAEETQYFGPGTRLLVL.